This TCR beta chain was recovered during a study of T cells in Graves' hyperthyroidism and ophthalmopathy. General observations from the study: The blood repertoire included most of the expanded thyroid clonotypes above 0.001.

The CDR3 runs to 14 residues. V was clipped by 8 bases and J by 2 bases; unmatched bases: 7. The germline CDR1 and CDR2 sequences are KGHSH and LQKENI. The source material, RNA transcripts, was used to amplify TCR beta CDR3 regions. The HTBI primer set drove a first-round RT-PCR of the TCR CDR3. Each CDR3 protein is one row after TCRdb ran MiXCR on the multiplex PCR reads. Among around 420,000 distinct CDR3 sequences listed, around 16% were seen once. PBMCs stemmed from approximately 9.1 ml fresh peripheral blood. For this clonotype: Its antigen remains unknown. A clone one base away is much larger, so this may be a read error.

V is TRBV18 and J is TRBJ2-7; 9 bases are a match to TRBD1. The sample comprised blood. The TCR originated in a woman aged 18-29 years with Graves' hyperthyroidism. The CDR3, as DNA: TGTGCCAGCCCACGGGACAGGGCGACCTACGAGCAGTACTTC. Translated: CASPRDRATYEQYF.